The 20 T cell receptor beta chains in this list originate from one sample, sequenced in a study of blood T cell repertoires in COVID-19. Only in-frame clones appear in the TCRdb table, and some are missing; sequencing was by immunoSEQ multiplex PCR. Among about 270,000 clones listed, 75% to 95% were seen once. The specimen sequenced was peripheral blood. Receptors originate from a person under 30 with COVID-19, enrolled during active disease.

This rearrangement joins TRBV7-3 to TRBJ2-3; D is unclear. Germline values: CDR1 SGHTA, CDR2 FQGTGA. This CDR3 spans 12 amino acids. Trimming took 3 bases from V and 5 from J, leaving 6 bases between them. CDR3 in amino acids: CASSFTGDTQYF. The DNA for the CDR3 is TGTGCCAGCAGCTTTACGGGAGATACGCAGTATTTT.

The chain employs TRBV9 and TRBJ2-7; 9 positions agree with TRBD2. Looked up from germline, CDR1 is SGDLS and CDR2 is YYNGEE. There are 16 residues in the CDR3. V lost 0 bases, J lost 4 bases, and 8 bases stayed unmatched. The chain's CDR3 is CASSVAPGAGGYEQYF. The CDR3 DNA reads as TGTGCCAGCAGCGTAGCCCCCGGGGCGGGAGGGTACGAGCAGTACTTC.

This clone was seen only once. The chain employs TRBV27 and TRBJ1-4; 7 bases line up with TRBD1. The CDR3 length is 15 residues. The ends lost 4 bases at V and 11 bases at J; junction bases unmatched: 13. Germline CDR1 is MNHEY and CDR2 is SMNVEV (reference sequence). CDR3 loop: CASSSFGQDLRKLFF. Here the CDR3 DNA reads TGTGCCAGCAGTTCCTTTGGACAGGACCTGAGGAAACTGTTTTTT.

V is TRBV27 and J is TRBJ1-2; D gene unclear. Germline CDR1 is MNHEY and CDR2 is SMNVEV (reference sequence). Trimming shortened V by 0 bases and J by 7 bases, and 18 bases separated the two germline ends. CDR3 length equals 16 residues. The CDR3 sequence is CASSLSAVGGAGGYTF. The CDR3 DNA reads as TGTGCCAGCAGTTTATCGGCGGTAGGAGGCGCCGGTGGCTACACCTTC.

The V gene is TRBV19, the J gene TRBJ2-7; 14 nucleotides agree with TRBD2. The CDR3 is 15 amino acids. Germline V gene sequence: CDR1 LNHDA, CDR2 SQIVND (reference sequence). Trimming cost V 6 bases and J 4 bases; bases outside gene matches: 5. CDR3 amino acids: CASSSRTSGRYEQYF. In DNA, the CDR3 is TGTGCCAGTAGCTCTAGGACTAGCGGGAGGTACGAGCAGTACTTC.

Here the CDR3 DNA reads TGTGCCAGCAGCACGCTCGGGGGCACAGATACGCAGTATTTT. It is translated as CASSTLGGTDTQYF. This sequence joins TRBV5-6 and TRBJ2-3; D possibly corresponds to TRBD2 (5 bases). Germline values: CDR1 SGHDT, CDR2 YYEEEE. V gave up 4 bases and J gave up 1 base, with 10 bases separating them. The CDR3 contains 14 residues. Based on the CDR3 plus reference TRBV5-6 and TRBJ2-3, the full variable domain is DAGVTQSPTHLIKTRGQQVTLRCSPKSGHDTVSWYQQALGQGPQFIFQYYEEEERQRGNFPDRFSGHQFPNYSSELNVNALLLGDSALYLCASSTLGGTDTQYFGPGTRLTVL.

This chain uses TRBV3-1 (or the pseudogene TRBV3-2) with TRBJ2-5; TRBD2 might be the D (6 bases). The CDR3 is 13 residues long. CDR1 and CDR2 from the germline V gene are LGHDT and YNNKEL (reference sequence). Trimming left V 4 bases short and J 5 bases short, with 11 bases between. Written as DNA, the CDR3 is TGTGCCAGCAGCCCCCGACTAGACGAGACCCAGTACTTC. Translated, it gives CASSPRLDETQYF.

The CDR3 here is CASAGGNEQFF. CDR3 nucleotide sequence: TGTGCCAGCGCCGGAGGGAATGAGCAGTTCTTC. J is TRBJ2-1 and V is TRBV2; D may be TRBD2 (6 bases). The ends were cut back, 8 bases at V and 7 bases at J, with 9 bases in the middle. CDR1 and CDR2 (germline): SNHLY, FYNNEI. The length of the CDR3 is 11 residues.

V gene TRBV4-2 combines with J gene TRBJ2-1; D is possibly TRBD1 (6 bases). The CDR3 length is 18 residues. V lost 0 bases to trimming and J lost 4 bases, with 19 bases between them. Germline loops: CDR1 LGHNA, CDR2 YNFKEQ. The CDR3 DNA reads TGTGCCAGCAGCCAAGATACAAGAGGAACAGGGATTTACAATGAGCAGTTCTTC. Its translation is CASSQDTRGTGIYNEQFF.

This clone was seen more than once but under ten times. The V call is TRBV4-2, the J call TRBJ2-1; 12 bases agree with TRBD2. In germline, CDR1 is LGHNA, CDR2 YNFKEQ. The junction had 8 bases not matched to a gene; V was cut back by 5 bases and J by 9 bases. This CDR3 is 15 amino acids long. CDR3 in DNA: TGTGCCAGCAGCAAAGCTAGCGGGAGGGCCGCTGAGCAGTTCTTC. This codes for CASSKASGRAAEQFF.

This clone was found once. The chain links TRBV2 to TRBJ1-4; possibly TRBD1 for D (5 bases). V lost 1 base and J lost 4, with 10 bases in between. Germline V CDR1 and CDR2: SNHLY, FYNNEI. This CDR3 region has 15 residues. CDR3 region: CASSEDRLHNEKLFF. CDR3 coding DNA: TGTGCCAGCAGTGAAGACAGGTTACATAATGAAAAACTGTTTTTT.

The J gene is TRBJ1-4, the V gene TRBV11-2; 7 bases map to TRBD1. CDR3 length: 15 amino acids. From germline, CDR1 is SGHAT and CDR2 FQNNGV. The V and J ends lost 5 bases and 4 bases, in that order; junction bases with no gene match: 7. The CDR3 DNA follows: TGTGCCAGCAGCCTATCGACAGGGAATAATGAAAAACTGTTTTTT. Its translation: CASSLSTGNNEKLFF.

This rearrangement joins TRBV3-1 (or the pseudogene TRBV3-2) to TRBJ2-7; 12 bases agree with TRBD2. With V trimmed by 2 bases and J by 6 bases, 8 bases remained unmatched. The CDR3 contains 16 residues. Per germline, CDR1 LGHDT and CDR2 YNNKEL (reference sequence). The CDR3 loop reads CASSQTSPGLAGEQYF. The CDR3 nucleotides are TGTGCCAGCAGCCAAACTTCTCCGGGACTAGCGGGCGAGCAGTACTTC.

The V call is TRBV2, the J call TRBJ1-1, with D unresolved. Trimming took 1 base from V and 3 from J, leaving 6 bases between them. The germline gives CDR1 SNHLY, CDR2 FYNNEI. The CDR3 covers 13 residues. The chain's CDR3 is CASSEGSDTEAFF. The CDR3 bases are TGTGCCAGCAGTGAAGGAAGCGACACTGAAGCTTTCTTT. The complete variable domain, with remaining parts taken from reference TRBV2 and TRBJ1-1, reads EPEVTQTPSHQVTQMGQEVILRCVPISNHLYFYWYRQILGQKVEFLVSFYNNEISEKSEIFDDQFSVERPDGSNFTLKIRSTKLEDSAMYFCASSEGSDTEAFFGQGTRLTVV.

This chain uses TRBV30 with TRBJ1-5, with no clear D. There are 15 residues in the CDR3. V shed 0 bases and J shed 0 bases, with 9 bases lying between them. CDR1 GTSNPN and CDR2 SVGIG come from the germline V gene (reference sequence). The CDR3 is CAWSVGVGSNQPQHF. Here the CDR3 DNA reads TGTGCCTGGAGTGTCGGGGTGGGTAGCAATCAGCCCCAGCATTTT.

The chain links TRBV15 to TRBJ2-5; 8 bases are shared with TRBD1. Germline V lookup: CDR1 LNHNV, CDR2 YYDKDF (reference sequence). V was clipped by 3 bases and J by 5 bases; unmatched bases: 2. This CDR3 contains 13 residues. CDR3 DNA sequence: TGTGCCACCAGCAGGGACAGGGATGAGACCCAGTACTTC. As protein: CATSRDRDETQYF.

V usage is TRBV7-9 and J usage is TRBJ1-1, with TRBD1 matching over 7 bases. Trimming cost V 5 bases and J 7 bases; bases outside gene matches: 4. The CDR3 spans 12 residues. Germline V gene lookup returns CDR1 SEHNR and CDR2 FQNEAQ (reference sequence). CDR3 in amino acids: CASSDRDLEAFF. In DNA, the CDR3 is TGTGCCAGCAGCGACAGGGACCTTGAAGCTTTCTTT.

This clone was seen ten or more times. Here the CDR3 DNA reads TGCGCCAGCAGCCAAGAGCTAGCGGGAAAGCTCAATGAGCAGTTCTTC. Translation: CASSQELAGKLNEQFF. The rearrangement joins TRBV4-1 to TRBJ2-1; 9 bases map to TRBD2. The trim removed 0 bases at V and 6 bases at J, leaving 6 bases unmatched. Germline V lookup: CDR1 MGHRA, CDR2 YSYEKL. The CDR3 extends over 16 amino acids.

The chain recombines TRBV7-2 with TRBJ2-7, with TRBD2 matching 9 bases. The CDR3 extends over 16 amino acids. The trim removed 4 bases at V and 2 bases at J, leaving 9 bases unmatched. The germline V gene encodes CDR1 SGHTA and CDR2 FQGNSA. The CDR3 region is CASSSRGTSLTYEQYF. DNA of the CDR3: TGTGCCAGCAGCTCCCGGGGGACTAGCCTTACCTACGAGCAGTACTTC.

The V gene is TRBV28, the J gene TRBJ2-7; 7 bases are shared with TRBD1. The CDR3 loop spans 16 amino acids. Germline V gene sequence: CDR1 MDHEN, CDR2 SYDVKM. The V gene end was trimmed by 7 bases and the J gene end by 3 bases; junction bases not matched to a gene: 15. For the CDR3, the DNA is TGTGCCAGCAACACAACCGGGACAGTTGGCGTCTACGAGCAGTACTTC. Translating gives CASNTTGTVGVYEQYF.